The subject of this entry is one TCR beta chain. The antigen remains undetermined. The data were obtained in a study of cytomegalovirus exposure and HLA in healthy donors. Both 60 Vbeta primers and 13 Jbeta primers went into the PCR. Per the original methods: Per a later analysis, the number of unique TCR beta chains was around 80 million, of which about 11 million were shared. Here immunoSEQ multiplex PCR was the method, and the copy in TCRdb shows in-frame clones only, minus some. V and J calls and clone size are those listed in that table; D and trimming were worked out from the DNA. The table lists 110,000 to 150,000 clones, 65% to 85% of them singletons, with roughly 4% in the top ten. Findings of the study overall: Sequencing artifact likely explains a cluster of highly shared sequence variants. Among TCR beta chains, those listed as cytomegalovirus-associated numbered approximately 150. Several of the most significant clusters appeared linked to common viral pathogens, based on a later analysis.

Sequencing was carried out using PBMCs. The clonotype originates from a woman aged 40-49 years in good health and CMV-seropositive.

CDR3 bases: TGTGCCAGCAGCGCCCAGGGGGACGCCCCCGGGGAGCTGTTTTTT. It encodes CASSAQGDAPGELFF. This chain connects TRBV9 to TRBJ2-2; 7 nucleotides align to TRBD1. Germline CDR1 SGDLS, CDR2 YYNGEE. This CDR3 is 15 amino acids long. The V and J ends lost 3 bases and 6 bases, in that order; junction bases with no gene match: 8. Looking up the rest from reference TRBV9 and TRBJ2-2 gives the full variable domain: DSGVTQTPKHLITATGQRVTLRCSPRSGDLSVYWYQQSLDQGLQFLIQYYNGEERAKGNILERFSAQQFPDLHSELNLSSLELGDSALYFCASSAQGDAPGELFFGEGSRLTVL.